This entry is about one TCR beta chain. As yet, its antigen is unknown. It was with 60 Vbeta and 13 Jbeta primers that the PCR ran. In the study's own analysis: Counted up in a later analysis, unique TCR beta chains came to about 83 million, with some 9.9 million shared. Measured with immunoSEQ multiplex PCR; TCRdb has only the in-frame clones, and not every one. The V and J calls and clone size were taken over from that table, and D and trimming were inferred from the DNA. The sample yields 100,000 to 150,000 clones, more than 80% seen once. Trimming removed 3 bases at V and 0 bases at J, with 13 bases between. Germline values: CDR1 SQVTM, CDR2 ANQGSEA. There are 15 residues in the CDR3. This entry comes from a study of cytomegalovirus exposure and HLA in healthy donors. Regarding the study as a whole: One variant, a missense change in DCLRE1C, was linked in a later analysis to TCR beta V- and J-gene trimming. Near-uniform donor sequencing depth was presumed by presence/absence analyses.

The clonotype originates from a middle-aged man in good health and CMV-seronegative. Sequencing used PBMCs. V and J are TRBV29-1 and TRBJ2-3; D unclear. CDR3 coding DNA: TGCAGCGTTGATGCGCAGGCCGAGAGCACAGATACGCAGTATTTT. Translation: CSVDAQAESTDTQYF.